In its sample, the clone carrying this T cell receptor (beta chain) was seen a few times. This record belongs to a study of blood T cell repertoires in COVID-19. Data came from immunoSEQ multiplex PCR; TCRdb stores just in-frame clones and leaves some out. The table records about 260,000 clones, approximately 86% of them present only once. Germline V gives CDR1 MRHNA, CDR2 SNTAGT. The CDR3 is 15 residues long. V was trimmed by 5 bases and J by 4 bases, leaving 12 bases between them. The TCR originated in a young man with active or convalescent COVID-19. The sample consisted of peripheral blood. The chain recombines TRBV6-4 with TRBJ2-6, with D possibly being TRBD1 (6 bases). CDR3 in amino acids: CASSPQGPGANVLTF. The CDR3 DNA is TGTGCCAGCAGTCCCCAGGGGCCAGGGGCCAACGTCCTGACTTTC.